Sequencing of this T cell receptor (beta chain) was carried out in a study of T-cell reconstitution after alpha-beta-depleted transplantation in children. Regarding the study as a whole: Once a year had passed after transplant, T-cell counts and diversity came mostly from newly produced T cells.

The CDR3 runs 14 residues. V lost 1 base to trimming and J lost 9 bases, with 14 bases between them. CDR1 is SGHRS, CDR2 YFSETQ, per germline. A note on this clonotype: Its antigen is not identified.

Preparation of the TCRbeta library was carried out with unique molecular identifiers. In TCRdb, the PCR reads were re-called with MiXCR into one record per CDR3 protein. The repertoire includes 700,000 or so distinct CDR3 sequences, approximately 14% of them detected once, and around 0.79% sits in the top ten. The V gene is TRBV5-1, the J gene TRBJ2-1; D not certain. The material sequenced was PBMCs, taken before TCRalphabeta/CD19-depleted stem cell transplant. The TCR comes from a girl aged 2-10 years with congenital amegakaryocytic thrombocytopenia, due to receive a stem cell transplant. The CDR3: CASSLYRLDTEQFF. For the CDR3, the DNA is TGCGCCAGCAGCTTGTATAGGTTGGATACTGAGCAGTTCTTC. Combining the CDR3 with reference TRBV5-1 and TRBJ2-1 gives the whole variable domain KAGVTQTPRYLIKTRGQQVTLSCSPISGHRSVSWYQQTPGQGLQFLFEYFSETQRNKGNFPGRFSGRQFSNSRSEMNVSTLELGDSALYLCASSLYRLDTEQFFGPGTRLTVL.